The 24 T cell receptor beta chains below come from one sample, sequenced in a study of cytomegalovirus exposure and HLA in healthy donors. The PCR employed 60 Vbeta primers together with 13 Jbeta primers. Some clones are missing from TCRdb's copy, which holds only in-frame ones; the method was immunoSEQ multiplex PCR. The table includes about 130,000 clones, over 70% detected once. Sequencing was performed on PBMCs. The receptor set was obtained from a woman aged 60-75 years in good health and CMV-seropositive.

This clone was detected a few times. The gene calls are TRBV6-5 and TRBJ1-4, with D perhaps matching TRBD1 (6 bases). Germline CDR1 and CDR2: MNHEY and SVGAGI. The length of the CDR3 is 14 residues. Trimming shortened V by 2 bases and J by 6 bases, and 10 bases separated the two germline ends. CDR3 sequence: CASSYGRGDEKLFF. The CDR3, as DNA: TGTGCCAGCAGTTACGGCAGGGGTGATGAAAAACTGTTTTTT.

The V gene is TRBV11-2, the J gene TRBJ1-6; 7 bases map to TRBD1. With V trimmed by 5 bases and J by 6 bases, 7 bases remained unmatched. Germline V lookup: CDR1 SGHAT, CDR2 FQNNGV. This CDR3 is 15 amino acids long. The CDR3 DNA reads TGTGCCAGCAGCCCCCGGGACAGCACTAATTCACCCCTCCACTTT. Protein sequence: CASSPRDSTNSPLHF.

This chain links TRBV7-9 with TRBJ2-4; D is unresolved. Between the trimmed V and J ends, which lost 5 bases and 8 bases, there was a span of 13 bases. This CDR3 spans 13 amino acids. From germline, CDR1 is SEHNR and CDR2 FQNEAQ (reference sequence). The CDR3: CASSPTRLDIQYF. CDR3 DNA sequence: TGTGCCAGCAGCCCCACCCGGTTGGACATTCAGTACTTC.

Comments on this clone: Other DNA sequences from this sample encode an identical CDR3 as well. The CDR3 DNA follows: TGTGCCAGCATTACTCCAGGGTTGGAGACCCAGTACTTC. Its protein is CASITPGLETQYF. The chain recombines TRBV6-5 with TRBJ2-5; perhaps TRBD1 as D (5 bases). Germline V lookup: CDR1 MNHEY, CDR2 SVGAGI. CDR3 length: 13 amino acids. The V gene lost 7 bases and the J gene lost 5 bases, with 14 bases spanning the gap.

The chain recombines TRBV4-1 with TRBJ1-5; D not resolved. The CDR3 sequence is 13 residues long. The germline V gene encodes CDR1 MGHRA and CDR2 YSYEKL. Trimming took off 0 bases at V and 7 bases at J, with 7 bases between the two ends. In nucleotides, the CDR3 is TGCGCCAGCAGCCAAGATGTTCAACAGCCCCAGCATTTT. Translating it yields CASSQDVQQPQHF.

This chain links TRBV19 with TRBJ1-2, with 8 nucleotides matching TRBD1. Germline trimming cut 5 bases from V and 7 bases from J; bases unmatched to any gene: 6. Germline CDR1 reads LNHDA; CDR2 reads SQIVND (reference sequence). The CDR3 has 13 amino acids. CDR3 sequence reads: CASSETGAGGYTF. The CDR3 DNA sequence: TGTGCCAGTAGTGAGACAGGGGCCGGTGGCTACACCTTC.

The rearrangement links TRBV6-5 to TRBJ1-2; 7 bases fit TRBD1. The ends lost 5 bases at V and 4 bases at J; junction bases unmatched: 7. The CDR3 has 14 residues. Germline V gene data show CDR1 as MNHEY and CDR2 as SVGAGI. DNA of the CDR3: TGTGCCAGCAGTCTCTACAGGGGCTCCTATGGCTACACCTTC. As protein: CASSLYRGSYGYTF.

The sample holds one count of this clone. The chain joins TRBV5-1 to TRBJ1-1, with D possibly matching TRBD1 (5 bases). The V end lost 0 bases, the J end lost 3 bases, and 12 bases lay between the germline ends. The V gene's germline CDR1 is SGHRS and CDR2 YFSETQ. This CDR3 spans 15 amino acids. CDR3 sequence reads: CASSLEQGGYTEAFF. As DNA, the CDR3 is TGCGCCAGCAGCTTGGAGCAGGGCGGATACACTGAAGCTTTCTTT.

This clone was found a few times. CDR3 residues: CASSPFDKGDYEQYF. The CDR3 DNA is TGTGCCAGCAGCCCTTTTGACAAAGGGGATTACGAGCAGTACTTC. The genes are TRBV6-5 and TRBJ2-7, with D perhaps TRBD1 (5 bases). The CDR3 has 15 residues. Trimming left V 6 bases short and J 4 bases short, with 19 bases between. CDR1 is MNHEY, CDR2 SVGAGI, per germline.

The CDR3 here is CASSPLAGGPDEQFF. The CDR3 coding sequence is TGTGCCAGCAGCCCCCTAGCGGGGGGGCCCGATGAGCAGTTCTTC. The chain combines TRBV7-2 with TRBJ2-1; TRBD2 agrees at 12 bases. Germline CDR1 and CDR2: SGHTA and FQGNSA. With V trimmed by 5 bases and J by 8 bases, 7 bases remained unmatched. CDR3 length: 15 amino acids.

The rearrangement links TRBV7-6 to TRBJ2-2; TRBD1 matches 7 bases. Germline CDR1 SGHVS, CDR2 FNYEAQ. The CDR3 totals 16 residues. J gave up 0 bases and V 3 bases, and 4 bases lay outside the gene matches. CDR3 nucleotide sequence: TGTGCCAGCAGCTTCCGGACAGGAGCGAACACCGGGGAGCTGTTTTTT. The encoded protein is CASSFRTGANTGELFF.

This chain connects TRBV7-8 to TRBJ1-2, with D uncertain. The CDR3 totals 13 residues. The germline V gene has CDR1 SGHVS and CDR2 FQNEAQ. Between the trimmed V and J ends, which lost 4 bases and 6 bases, there was a span of 12 bases. For the CDR3, the DNA is TGTGCCAGCAGCTCCCTCCAGAAAGATGGCTACACCTTC. Amino acids: CASSSLQKDGYTF.

The chain carries TRBV9 and TRBJ1-1; 12 bases fit TRBD1. Germline values: CDR1 SGDLS, CDR2 YYNGEE. CDR3 length: 15 amino acids. The V segment lost 0 bases and the J segment 5 bases; nucleotides outside the gene matches: 2. In DNA, the CDR3 is TGTGCCAGCAGCGTAGAGGGACAGGGGGCGACTGAAGCTTTCTTT. It is translated as CASSVEGQGATEAFF.

The chain uses TRBV5-1 and TRBJ2-7; 10 nucleotides align to TRBD1. Germline assignment: CDR1 SGHRS and CDR2 YFSETQ. The ends lost 0 bases at V and 1 base at J; junction bases unmatched: 4. This CDR3 comprises 16 residues. CDR3 DNA sequence: TGCGCCAGCAGCTTGGGGGACAGGGGTTGGTCCTACGAGCAGTACTTC. This translates into CASSLGDRGWSYEQYF.

This rearrangement joins TRBV18 to TRBJ1-1; no definite D call. This CDR3 has 17 amino acids. V dropped 2 bases and J dropped 1 base, with 17 bases sitting between them. The V gene's germline CDR1 is KGHSH and CDR2 LQKENI. In nucleotides, the CDR3 is TGTGCCAGCTCACCAGTCACGGGGTCGGTGGGGAACACTGAAGCTTTCTTT. Its translation: CASSPVTGSVGNTEAFF.

CDR3 loop: CASSPDHRWYTEAFF. In nucleotides, the CDR3 is TGTGCCAGCAGCCCGGACCACAGGTGGTACACTGAAGCTTTCTTT. This chain uses TRBV5-5 with TRBJ1-1, with a weak D call TRBD1 (5 bases). CDR3 length equals 15 residues. Trimming pared 4 bases from V and 3 bases from J, leaving 16 bases between. Germline CDR1 reads SGHKS; CDR2 reads YYEKEE (reference sequence).

This chain joins TRBV5-6 and TRBJ1-4, with 7 bases matching TRBD1. Unmatched junction bases numbered 7, after V lost 4 bases and J lost 7 bases. In germline, CDR1 is SGHDT, CDR2 YYEEEE. CDR3 length: 14 amino acids. CDR3 residues: CASSPQGNLEKLFF. CDR3 nucleotide sequence: TGTGCCAGCAGCCCACAGGGGAATCTTGAAAAACTGTTTTTT.

Here the CDR3 reads CASSLSGTGGGYTF. The CDR3 DNA sequence: TGTGCCAGCAGTTTATCGGGGACAGGGGGTGGCTACACCTTC. The V gene is TRBV27, the J gene TRBJ1-2; TRBD1 aligns across 11 bases. V lost 0 bases to trimming and J lost 7 bases; unmatched junction nucleotides: 1. The CDR3 contains 14 residues. CDR1 is MNHEY and CDR2 is SMNVEV in the germline V gene (reference sequence).

V and J are TRBV7-8 and TRBJ2-1, with 9 bases identical to TRBD2. CDR1 is SGHVS, CDR2 FQNEAQ, per germline. Germline trimming cut 3 bases from V and 4 bases from J; bases unmatched to any gene: 4. The CDR3 is made up of 15 amino acids. The CDR3 DNA is TGTGCCAGCAGCTTTACCAGCGGGGGGTACAATGAGCAGTTCTTC. It is translated as CASSFTSGGYNEQFF.

The J gene is TRBJ1-1, the V gene TRBV7-9; 7 nucleotides align to TRBD1. The CDR3 is 14 residues long. The germline CDR1 and CDR2 sequences are SEHNR and FQNEAQ (reference sequence). With V trimmed by 3 bases and J by 5 bases, 6 bases remained unmatched. The CDR3 DNA reads TGTGCCAGCAGCTTCGCCTCACAGGGGACTGAAGCTTTCTTT. Protein product: CASSFASQGTEAFF.

The DNA of the CDR3 is TGTGCCAGTAGTATAGGTCCAGGGGTACCGGGATCACCCCTCCACTTT. Its translation is CASSIGPGVPGSPLHF. The rearrangement uses TRBV19 and TRBJ1-6, with D maybe TRBD1 (6 bases). The CDR3 has 16 amino acids. V lost 1 base and J 10 bases, leaving 17 bases between the germline ends. Germline V gives CDR1 LNHDA, CDR2 SQIVND (reference sequence). The variable domain in full, with the rest retrieved from reference TRBV19 and TRBJ1-6, is DGGITQSPKYLFRKEGQNVTLSCEQNLNHDAMYWYRQDPGQGLRLIYYSQIVNDFQKGDIAEGYSVSREKKESFPLTVTSAQKNPTAFYLCASSIGPGVPGSPLHFGNGTRLTVT.

This clone was recorded once. The J gene is TRBJ1-2, the V gene TRBV5-1; perhaps TRBD1 as D (5 bases). V was pared by 4 bases and J by 2 bases, with 15 bases between. CDR1 is SGHRS, CDR2 YFSETQ, per germline. This CDR3 contains 15 residues. DNA of the CDR3: TGCGCCAGCAGCGAAGGGGTGGTTGGGAACTATGGCTACACCTTC. Its translation: CASSEGVVGNYGYTF.

V is TRBV2 and J is TRBJ1-2; no clear D. Per germline, CDR1 SNHLY and CDR2 FYNNEI. V lost 4 bases, J lost 3 bases, and 9 bases lay in between. The CDR3 extends over 13 amino acids. The CDR3 here is CASSVRIDYGYTF. The CDR3 nucleotides are TGTGCCAGCAGTGTGAGGATCGACTATGGCTACACCTTC.

The J gene is TRBJ1-2, the V gene TRBV2; 9 bases map to TRBD1. Germline CDR1 reads SNHLY; CDR2 reads FYNNEI. Unmatched junction bases numbered 8, after V lost 6 bases and J lost 3 bases. The length of the CDR3 is 15 residues. The CDR3, as DNA: TGTGCCAGCAGGAGTCGGACAGGGGACGACTATGGCTACACCTTC. Its protein product is CASRSRTGDDYGYTF.